Presented here are 4 T cell receptor beta chains from one specimen sequenced in a study of control samples from healthy donors and cancer patients. Profiled with immunoSEQ multiplex PCR; TCRdb holds only in-frame clones, not every one. Seen here are about 190,000 clones, approximately 91% observed once, and the top ten hold over 1.5%. The source material was blood. The receptors stem from a man aged 30-40 years in good health.

The CDR3 DNA sequence: TGTGCCAGCTCACCCCTAGCGGGGGGGACAGATACGCAGTATTTT. It is translated as CASSPLAGGTDTQYF. The rearrangement uses TRBV18 and TRBJ2-3; 12 bases map to TRBD2. Losses at the gene ends were 3 bases for V and 3 bases for J; bases not matched to a gene: 1. The CDR3 has 15 residues. Germline V gives CDR1 KGHSH, CDR2 LQKENI.

The V gene is TRBV3-1 (or the pseudogene TRBV3-2), the J gene TRBJ1-4; 11 bases line up with TRBD1. The CDR3 totals 17 residues. CDR1 LGHDT and CDR2 YNNKEL come from the germline V gene (reference sequence). Trimming took 5 bases from V and 0 from J; bases not matched to a gene: 5. The CDR3 reads CASSSPGQGATNEKLFF. The CDR3 bases are TGTGCCAGCAGCTCCCCGGGACAGGGGGCAACTAATGAAAAACTGTTTTTT.

Remarks on this clone: Other nucleotide sequences in the sample specify the same CDR3. The chain is built from TRBV12-5 and TRBJ2-6; D remains unclear. This CDR3 contains 13 residues. CDR1 is LGHNT and CDR2 is FRNRAP in the germline V gene. V lost 5 bases and J 1 base, leaving 3 bases between the germline ends. CDR3 nucleotides: TGTGCTAGTGGTCCTTCTGGGGCCAACGTCCTGACTTTC. The encoded protein is CASGPSGANVLTF.

This clone was counted once. This sequence joins TRBV11-2 and TRBJ1-1, with D uncertain. Trimming took off 2 bases at V and 0 bases at J, with 13 bases between the two ends. The CDR3 extends over 16 amino acids. Germline V gene sequence: CDR1 SGHAT, CDR2 FQNNGV. CDR3 nucleotide sequence: TGTGCCAGCAGCTTACCGGCAGGAATATTGAACACTGAAGCTTTCTTT. Translation: CASSLPAGILNTEAFF. The full variable domain, in which reference TRBV11-2 and TRBJ1-1 provide the parts outside the CDR3, is EAGVAQSPRYKIIEKRQSVAFWCNPISGHATLYWYQQILGQGPKLLIQFQNNGVVDDSQLPKDRFSAERLKGVDSTLKIQPAKLEDSAVYLCASSLPAGILNTEAFFGQGTRLTVV.